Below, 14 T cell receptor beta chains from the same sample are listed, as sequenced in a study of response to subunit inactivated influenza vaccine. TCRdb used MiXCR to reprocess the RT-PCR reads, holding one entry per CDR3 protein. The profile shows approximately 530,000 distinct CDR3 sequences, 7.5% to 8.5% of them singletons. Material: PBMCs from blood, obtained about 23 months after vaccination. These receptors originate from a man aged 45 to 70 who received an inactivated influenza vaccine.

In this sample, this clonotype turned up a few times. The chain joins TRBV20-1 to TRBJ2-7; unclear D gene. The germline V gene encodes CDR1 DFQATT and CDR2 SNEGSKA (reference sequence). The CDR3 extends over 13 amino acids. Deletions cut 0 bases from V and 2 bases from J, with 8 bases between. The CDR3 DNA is TGCAGTGCTAGAGATCTGGTCCCCTACGAGCAGTACTTC. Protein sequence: CSARDLVPYEQYF.

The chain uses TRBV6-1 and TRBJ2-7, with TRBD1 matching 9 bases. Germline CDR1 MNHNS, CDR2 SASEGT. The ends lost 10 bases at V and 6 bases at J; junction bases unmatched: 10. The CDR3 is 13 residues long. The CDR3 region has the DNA TGTGCCACCAACCGGGACAGGGTGAGCGAGCAGTACTTC. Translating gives CATNRDRVSEQYF.

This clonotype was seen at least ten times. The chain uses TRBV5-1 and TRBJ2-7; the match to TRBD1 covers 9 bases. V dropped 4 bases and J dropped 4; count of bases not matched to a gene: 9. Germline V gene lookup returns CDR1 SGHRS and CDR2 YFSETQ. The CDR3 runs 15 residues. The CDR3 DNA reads TGCGCCAGCAGCATAGGACAGGGGCCGTCTTACGAGCAGTACTTC. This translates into CASSIGQGPSYEQYF.

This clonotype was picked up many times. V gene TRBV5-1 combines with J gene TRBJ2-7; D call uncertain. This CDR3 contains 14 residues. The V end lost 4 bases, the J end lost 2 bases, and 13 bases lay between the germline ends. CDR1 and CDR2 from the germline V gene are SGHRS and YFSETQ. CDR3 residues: CASSPRTDPYEQYF. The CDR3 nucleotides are TGCGCCAGCAGCCCAAGGACGGACCCCTACGAGCAGTACTTC.

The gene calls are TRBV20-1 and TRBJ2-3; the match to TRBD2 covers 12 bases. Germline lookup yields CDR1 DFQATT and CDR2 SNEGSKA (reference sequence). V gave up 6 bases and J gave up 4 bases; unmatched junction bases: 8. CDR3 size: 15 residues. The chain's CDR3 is CSAQGLAGSPDTQYF. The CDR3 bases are TGCAGTGCACAGGGACTAGCGGGTAGCCCAGATACGCAGTATTTT.

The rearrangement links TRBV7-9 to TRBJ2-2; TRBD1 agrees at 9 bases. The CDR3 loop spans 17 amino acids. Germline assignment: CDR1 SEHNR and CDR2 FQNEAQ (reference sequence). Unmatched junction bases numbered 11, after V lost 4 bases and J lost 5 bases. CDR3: CASSSAPGQGGTGELFF. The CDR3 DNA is TGTGCCAGCAGCTCAGCTCCGGGACAGGGCGGAACCGGGGAGCTGTTTTTT.

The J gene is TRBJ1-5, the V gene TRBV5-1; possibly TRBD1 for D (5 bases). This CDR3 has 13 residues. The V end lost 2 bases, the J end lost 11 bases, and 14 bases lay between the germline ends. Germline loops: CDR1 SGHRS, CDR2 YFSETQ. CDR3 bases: TGCGCCAGCAGCTTCCTTGGGGGGGAAGCCCAGCATTTT. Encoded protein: CASSFLGGEAQHF.

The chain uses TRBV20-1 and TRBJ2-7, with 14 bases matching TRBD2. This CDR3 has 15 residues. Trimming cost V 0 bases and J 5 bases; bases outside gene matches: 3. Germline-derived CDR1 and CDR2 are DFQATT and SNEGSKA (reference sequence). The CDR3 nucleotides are TGCAGTGCTAGAGAGACTAGCGGGAGGGCAGACGAGCAGTACTTC. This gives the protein CSARETSGRADEQYF.

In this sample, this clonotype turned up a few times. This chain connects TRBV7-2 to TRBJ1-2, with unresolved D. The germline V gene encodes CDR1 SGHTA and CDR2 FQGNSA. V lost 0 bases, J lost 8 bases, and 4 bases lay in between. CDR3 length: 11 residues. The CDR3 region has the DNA TGTGCCAGCAGCTTAGCGCGCGGCTACACCTTC. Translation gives CASSLARGYTF.

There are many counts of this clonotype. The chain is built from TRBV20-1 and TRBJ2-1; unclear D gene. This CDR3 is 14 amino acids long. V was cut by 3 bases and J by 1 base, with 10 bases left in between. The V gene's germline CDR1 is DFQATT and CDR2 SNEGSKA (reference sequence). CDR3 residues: CSASILRSYNEQFF. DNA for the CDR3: TGCAGTGCTAGTATCCTGCGGTCCTACAATGAGCAGTTCTTC.

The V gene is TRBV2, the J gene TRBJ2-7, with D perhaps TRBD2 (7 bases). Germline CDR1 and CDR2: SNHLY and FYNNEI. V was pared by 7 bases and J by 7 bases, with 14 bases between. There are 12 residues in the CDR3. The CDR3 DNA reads TGTGCCAGCATCCCGAGGGGGGGAGAGCAGTACTTC. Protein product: CASIPRGGEQYF.

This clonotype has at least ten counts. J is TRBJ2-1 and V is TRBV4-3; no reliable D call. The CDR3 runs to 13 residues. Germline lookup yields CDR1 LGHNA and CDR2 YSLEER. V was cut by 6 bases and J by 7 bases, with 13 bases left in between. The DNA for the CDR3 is TGCGCCAGCAGTCAAACGACAACTAATGAGCAGTTCTTC. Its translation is CASSQTTTNEQFF.

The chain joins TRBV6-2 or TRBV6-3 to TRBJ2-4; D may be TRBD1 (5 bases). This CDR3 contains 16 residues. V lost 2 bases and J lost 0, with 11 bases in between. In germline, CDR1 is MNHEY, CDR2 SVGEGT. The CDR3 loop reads CASSYGQGLAKNIQYF. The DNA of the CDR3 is TGTGCCAGCAGTTACGGGCAGGGCTTAGCCAAAAACATTCAGTACTTC.

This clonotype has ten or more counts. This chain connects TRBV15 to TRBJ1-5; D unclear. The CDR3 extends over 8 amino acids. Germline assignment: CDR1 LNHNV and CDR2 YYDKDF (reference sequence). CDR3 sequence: CSNQPQHF. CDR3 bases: TGTAGCAATCAGCCCCAGCATTTT.